This TCR beta chain came from a study of T cells in Graves' hyperthyroidism and ophthalmopathy. At the level of the study: Initial diagnosis, before any treatment, was when peripheral blood was collected.

Germline V gene data show CDR1 as LNHNV and CDR2 as YYDKDF (reference sequence). The CDR3 consists of 13 residues. The germline V and J ends were trimmed by 5 bases and 2 bases, with 9 bases remaining between them. Regions amplified from RNA transcripts were the TCR beta CDR3 regions. First-round RT-PCR targeting the TCR CDR3 was performed with the HTBI primer set. From the multiplex PCR reads, TCRdb called clonotypes with MiXCR, one entry per CDR3 protein. The repertoire holds around 290,000 distinct CDR3 sequences, with about 13% as singletons. This clonotype occurred many times. The sequenced material came from blood. The chain joins TRBV15 to TRBJ1-1; a possible D gene is TRBD1 (5 bases). This TCR derives from a woman between 35 and 50 years old with Graves' hyperthyroidism. This CDR3 is CATSWGRNTEAFF. The CDR3 region has the DNA TGTGCCACCAGCTGGGGACGTAACACTGAAGCTTTCTTT.